Given below is one T cell receptor beta chain in context. Study processing details: Reference gene primers were amplified, and this amplification served to estimate nucleated cell counts. This table comes from immunoSEQ multiplex PCR, and its TCRdb copy is limited to in-frame clones, with some not included. V and J calls and clone size follow that table, whereas D and trimming were derived from the DNA. The sample yields some 260,000 clones, roughly 77% seen once. The data are from a study of blood T cell repertoires in COVID-19. The V gene end was trimmed by 6 bases and the J gene end by 1 base; junction bases not matched to a gene: 5. The CDR3 consists of 14 residues. Germline loops: CDR1 MNHEY, CDR2 SVGEGT.

Input material: peripheral blood. The rearrangement uses TRBV6-2 or TRBV6-3 and TRBJ1-1, with TRBD1 matching 7 bases. The TCR sequence derives from an elderly woman with acute or convalescent COVID-19. The CDR3 here is CASSRQGPNTEAFF. CDR3 in DNA: TGTGCCAGCAGCCGACAGGGTCCGAACACTGAAGCTTTCTTT.